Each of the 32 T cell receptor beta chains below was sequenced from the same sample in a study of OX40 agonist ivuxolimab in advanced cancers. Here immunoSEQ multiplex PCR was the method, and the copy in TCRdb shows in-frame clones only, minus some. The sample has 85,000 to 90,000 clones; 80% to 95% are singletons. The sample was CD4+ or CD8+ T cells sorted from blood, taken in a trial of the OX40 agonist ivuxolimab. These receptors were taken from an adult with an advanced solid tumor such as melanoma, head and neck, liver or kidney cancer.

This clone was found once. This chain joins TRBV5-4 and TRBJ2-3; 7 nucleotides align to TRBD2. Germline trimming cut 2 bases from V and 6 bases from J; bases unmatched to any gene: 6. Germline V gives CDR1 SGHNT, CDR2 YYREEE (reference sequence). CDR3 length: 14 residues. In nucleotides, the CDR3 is TGTGCCAGCAGCTTCGGACTAGAGACGGATACGCAGTATTTT. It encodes CASSFGLETDTQYF.

This CDR3 is CASRELALPSGELFF. CDR3 in DNA: TGTGCCAGCAGGGAACTAGCGCTTCCCTCCGGGGAGCTGTTTTTT. The J gene is TRBJ2-2, the V gene TRBV11-2; TRBD2 matches 7 bases. The V gene's germline CDR1 is SGHAT and CDR2 FQNNGV. The CDR3 runs 15 residues. V gave up 6 bases and J gave up 6 bases; unmatched junction bases: 10.

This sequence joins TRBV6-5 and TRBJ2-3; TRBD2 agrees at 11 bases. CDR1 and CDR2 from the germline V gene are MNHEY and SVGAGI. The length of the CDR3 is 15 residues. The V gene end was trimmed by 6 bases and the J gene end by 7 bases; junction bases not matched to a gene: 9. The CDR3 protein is CASSPLAGGVNTQYF. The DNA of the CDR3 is TGTGCCAGCAGCCCCTTAGCGGGAGGGGTGAATACGCAGTATTTT.

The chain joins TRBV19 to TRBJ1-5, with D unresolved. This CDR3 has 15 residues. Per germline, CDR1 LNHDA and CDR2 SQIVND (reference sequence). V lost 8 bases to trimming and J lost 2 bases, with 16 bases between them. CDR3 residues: CASSPPGYGNQPQHF. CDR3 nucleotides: TGTGCCAGTTCTCCCCCCGGGTACGGCAATCAGCCCCAGCATTTT.

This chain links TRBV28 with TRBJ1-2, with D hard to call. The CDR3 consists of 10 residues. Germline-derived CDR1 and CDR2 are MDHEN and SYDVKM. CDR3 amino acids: CGTVYYGYTF. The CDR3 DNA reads TGTGGAACGGTATACTATGGCTACACCTTC.

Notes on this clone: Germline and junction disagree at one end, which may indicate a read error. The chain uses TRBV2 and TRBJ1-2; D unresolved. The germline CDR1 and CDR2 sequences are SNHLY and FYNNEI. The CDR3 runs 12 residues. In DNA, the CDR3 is TGTGTCAGCAAACGGGGTGAACGTGGCTACACCTTC. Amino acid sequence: CVSKRGERGYTF.

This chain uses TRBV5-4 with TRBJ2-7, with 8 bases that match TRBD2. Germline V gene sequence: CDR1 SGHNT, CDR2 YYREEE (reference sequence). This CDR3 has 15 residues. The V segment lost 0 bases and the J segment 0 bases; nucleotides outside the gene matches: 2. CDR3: CASSLDSGASYEQYF. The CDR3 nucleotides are TGTGCCAGCAGCTTGGATAGCGGGGCCTCCTACGAGCAGTACTTC.

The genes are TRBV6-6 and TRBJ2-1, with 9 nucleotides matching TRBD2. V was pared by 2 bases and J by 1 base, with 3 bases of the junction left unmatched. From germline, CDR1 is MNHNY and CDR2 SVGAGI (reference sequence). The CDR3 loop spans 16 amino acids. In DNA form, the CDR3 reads TGTGCCAGCAGTTACGTTAGCGGGAGATCCTACAATGAGCAGTTCTTC. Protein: CASSYVSGRSYNEQFF.

CDR3: CASSPPDLSKNIQYF. The DNA of the CDR3 is TGTGCCAGCTCACCACCAGATTTATCCAAAAACATTCAGTACTTC. This sequence joins TRBV18 and TRBJ2-4; no clear D. V lost 0 bases and J 2 bases, leaving 8 bases between the germline ends. The CDR3 contains 15 residues. Looked up from germline, CDR1 is KGHSH and CDR2 is LQKENI.

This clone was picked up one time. In DNA, the CDR3 is TGTGCCAGTAGTATTTGGTTAGCCTCCGGGACGAGTGAGCAGTACTTC. Its translation is CASSIWLASGTSEQYF. V gene TRBV19 combines with J gene TRBJ2-7; D may match TRBD1 or TRBD2 (5 bases each). V was clipped by 3 bases and J by 7 bases, with 22 bases between them. The germline gives CDR1 LNHDA, CDR2 SQIVND (reference sequence). This CDR3 is 16 amino acids long.

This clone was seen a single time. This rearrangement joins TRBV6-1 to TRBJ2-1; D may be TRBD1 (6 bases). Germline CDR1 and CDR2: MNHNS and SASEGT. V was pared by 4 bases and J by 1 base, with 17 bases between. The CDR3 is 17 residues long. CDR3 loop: CASSGHDRFRSYNEQFF. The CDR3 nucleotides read TGTGCCAGCAGTGGCCATGACAGGTTCCGGTCCTACAATGAGCAGTTCTTC.

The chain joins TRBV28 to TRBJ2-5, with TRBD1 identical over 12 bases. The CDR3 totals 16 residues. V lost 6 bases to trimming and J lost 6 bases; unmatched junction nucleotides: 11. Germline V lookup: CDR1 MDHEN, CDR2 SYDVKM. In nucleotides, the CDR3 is TGTGCCAGCAGCCTTCGTGGGGGGACAGGGGGCAAGACCCAGTACTTC. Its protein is CASSLRGGTGGKTQYF.

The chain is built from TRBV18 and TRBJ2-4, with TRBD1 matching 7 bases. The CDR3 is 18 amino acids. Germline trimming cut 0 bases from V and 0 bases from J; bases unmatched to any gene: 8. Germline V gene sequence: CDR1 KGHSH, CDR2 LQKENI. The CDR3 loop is CASSPPPGQKIAKNIQYF. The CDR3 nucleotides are TGTGCCAGCTCACCACCCCCGGGACAGAAGATAGCCAAAAACATTCAGTACTTC.

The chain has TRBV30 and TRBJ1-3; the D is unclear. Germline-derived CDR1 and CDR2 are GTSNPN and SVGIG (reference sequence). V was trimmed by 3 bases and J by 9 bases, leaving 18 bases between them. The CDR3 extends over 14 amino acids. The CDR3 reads CAWSAQLRETTIYF. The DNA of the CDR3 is TGTGCCTGGAGCGCCCAGCTCCGCGAAACCACCATATATTTT.

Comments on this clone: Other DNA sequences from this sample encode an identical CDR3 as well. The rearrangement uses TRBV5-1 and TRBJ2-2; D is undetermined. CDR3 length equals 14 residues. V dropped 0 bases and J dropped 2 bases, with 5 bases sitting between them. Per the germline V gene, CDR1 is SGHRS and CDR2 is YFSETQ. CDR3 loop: CASSLGRNTGELFF. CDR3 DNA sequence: TGCGCCAGCAGCTTGGGGAGAAACACCGGGGAGCTGTTTTTT.

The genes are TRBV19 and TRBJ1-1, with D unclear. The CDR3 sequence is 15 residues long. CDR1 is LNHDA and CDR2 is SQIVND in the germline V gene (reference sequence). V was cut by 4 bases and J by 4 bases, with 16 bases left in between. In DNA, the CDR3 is TGTGCCAGTAGTAATAGTGTCAGGTCGGGCACTGAAGCTTTCTTT. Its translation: CASSNSVRSGTEAFF.

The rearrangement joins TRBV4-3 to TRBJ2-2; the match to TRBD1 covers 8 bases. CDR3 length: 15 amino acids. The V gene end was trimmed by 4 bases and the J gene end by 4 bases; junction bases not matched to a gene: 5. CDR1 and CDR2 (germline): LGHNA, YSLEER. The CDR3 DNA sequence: TGCGCCAGCAGCCCGCAGGGGGCTCCCACCGGGGAGCTGTTTTTT. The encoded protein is CASSPQGAPTGELFF.

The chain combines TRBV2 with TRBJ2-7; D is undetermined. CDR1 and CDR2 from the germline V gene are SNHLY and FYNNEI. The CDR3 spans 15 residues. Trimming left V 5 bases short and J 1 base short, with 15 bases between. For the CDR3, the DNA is TGTGCCAGCAGTCCACGTCCCGAACGGTCCTACGAGCAGTACTTC. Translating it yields CASSPRPERSYEQYF.

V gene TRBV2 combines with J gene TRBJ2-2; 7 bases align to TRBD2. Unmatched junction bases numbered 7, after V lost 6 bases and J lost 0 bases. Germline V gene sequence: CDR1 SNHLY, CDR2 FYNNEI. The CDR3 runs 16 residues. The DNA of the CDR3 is TGTGCCAGCAGGAGGGGACTAACCCCGAACACCGGGGAGCTGTTTTTT. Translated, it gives CASRRGLTPNTGELFF. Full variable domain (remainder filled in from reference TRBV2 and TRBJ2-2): EPEVTQTPSHQVTQMGQEVILRCVPISNHLYFYWYRQILGQKVEFLVSFYNNEISEKSEIFDDQFSVERPDGSNFTLKIRSTKLEDSAMYFCASRRGLTPNTGELFFGEGSRLTVL.

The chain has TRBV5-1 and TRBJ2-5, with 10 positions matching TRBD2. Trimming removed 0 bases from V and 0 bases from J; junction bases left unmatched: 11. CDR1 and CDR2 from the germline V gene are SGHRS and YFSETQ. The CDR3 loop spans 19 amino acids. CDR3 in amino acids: CASSLVPLAGAGYQETQYF. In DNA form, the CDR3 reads TGCGCCAGCAGCTTGGTTCCCCTAGCGGGAGCCGGGTACCAAGAGACCCAGTACTTC.

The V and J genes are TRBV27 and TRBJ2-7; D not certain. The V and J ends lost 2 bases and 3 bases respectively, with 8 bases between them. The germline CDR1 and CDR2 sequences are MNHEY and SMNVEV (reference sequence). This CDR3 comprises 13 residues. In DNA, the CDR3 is TGTGCCAGCAGTTTAAGGCTGTTCTACGAGCAGTACTTC. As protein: CASSLRLFYEQYF.

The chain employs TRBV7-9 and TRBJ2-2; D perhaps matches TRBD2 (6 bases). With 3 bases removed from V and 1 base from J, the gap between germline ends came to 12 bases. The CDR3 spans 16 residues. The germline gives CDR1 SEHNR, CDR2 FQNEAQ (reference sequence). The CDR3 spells CASSFSGAGNTGELFF. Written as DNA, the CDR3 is TGTGCCAGCAGCTTCTCGGGAGCGGGGAACACCGGGGAGCTGTTTTTT.

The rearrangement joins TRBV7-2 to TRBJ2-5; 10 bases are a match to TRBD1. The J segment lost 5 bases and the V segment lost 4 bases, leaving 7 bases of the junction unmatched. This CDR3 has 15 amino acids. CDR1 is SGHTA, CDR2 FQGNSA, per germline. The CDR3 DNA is TGTGCCAGCAGCTCGAGGACAGGGGGTTTTGAGACCCAGTACTTC. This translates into CASSSRTGGFETQYF.

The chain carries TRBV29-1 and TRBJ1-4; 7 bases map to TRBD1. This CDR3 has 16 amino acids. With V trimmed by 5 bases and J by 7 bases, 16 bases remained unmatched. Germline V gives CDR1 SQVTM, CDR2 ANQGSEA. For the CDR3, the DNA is TGCAGCGTTAGTGAGACAGGGAATTTCATTGGTGAAAAACTGTTTTTT. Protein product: CSVSETGNFIGEKLFF.

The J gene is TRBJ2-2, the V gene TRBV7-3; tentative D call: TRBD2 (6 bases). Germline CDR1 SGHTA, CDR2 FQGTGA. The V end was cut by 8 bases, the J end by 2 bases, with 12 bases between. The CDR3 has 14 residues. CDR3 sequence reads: CASGRDLNTGELFF. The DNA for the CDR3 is TGTGCCAGCGGCCGGGACTTAAACACCGGGGAGCTGTTTTTT. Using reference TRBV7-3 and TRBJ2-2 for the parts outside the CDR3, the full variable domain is GAGVSQTPSNKVTEKGKYVELRCDPISGHTALYWYRQSLGQGPEFLIYFQGTGAADDSGLPNDRFFAVRPEGSVSTLKIQRTERGDSAVYLCASGRDLNTGELFFGEGSRLTVL.

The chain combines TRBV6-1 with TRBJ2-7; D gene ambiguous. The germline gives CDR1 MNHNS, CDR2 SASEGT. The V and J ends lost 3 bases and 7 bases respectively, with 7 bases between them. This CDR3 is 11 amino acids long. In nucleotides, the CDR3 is TGTGCCAGCAGTGATTATCAGGAGCAGTACTTC. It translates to CASSDYQEQYF.

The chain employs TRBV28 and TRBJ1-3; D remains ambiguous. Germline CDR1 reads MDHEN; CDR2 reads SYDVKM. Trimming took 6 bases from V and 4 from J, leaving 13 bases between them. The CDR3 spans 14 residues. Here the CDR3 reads CASSPGRFGNTIYF. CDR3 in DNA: TGTGCCAGCAGCCCTGGCCGCTTCGGAAACACCATATATTTT.

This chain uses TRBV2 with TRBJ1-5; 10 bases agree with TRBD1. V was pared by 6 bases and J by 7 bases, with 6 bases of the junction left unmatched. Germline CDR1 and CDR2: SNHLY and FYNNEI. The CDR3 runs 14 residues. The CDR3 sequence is CASRQTGGAQPQHF. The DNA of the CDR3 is TGTGCCAGCAGGCAGACAGGGGGCGCCCAGCCCCAGCATTTT.

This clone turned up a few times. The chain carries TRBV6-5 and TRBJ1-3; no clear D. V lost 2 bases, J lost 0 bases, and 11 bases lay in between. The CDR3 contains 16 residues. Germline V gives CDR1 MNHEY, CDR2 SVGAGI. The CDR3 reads CASSYGGVSSGNTIYF. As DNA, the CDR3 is TGTGCCAGCAGTTACGGTGGCGTGAGCTCTGGAAACACCATATATTTT.

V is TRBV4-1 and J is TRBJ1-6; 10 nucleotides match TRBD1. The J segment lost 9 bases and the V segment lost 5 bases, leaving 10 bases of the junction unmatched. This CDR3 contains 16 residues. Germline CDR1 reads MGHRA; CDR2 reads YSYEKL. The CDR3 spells CASSAQGTGAFSPLHF. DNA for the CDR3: TGCGCCAGCAGCGCCCAAGGGACAGGGGCCTTTTCACCCCTCCACTTT.

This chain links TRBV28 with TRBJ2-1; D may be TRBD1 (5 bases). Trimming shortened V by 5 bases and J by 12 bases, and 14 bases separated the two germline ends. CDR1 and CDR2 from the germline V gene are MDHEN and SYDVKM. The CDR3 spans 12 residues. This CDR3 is CASSLQGLGQFF. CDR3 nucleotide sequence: TGTGCCAGCAGTCTCCAGGGATTGGGGCAGTTCTTC.

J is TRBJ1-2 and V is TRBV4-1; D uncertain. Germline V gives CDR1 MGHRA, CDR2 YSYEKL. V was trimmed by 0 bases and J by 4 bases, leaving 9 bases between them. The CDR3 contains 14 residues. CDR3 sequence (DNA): TGCGCCAGCAGCCAAGAGTGGAGAGGCTATGGCTACACCTTC. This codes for CASSQEWRGYGYTF.